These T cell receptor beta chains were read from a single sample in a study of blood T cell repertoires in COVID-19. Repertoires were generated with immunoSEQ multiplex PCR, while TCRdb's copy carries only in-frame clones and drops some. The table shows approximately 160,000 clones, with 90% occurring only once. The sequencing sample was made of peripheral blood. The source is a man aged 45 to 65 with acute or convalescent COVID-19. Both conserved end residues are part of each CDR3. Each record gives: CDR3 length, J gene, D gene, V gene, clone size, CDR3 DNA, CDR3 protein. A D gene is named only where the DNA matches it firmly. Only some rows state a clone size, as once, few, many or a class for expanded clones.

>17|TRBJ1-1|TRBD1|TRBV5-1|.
TGCGCCAGCAGCTTGGTGTCGGGACAGTACATGAACACTGAAGCTTTCTTT
CASSLVSGQYMNTEAFF
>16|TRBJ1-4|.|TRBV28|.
TGTGCCAGCAGTTTACACAGGACCCCAACTAATGAAAAACTGTTTTTT
CASSLHRTPTNEKLFF
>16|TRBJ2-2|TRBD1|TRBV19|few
TGTGCCAGTACTGTTCTTGGGACAGGGCACACCGGGGAGCTGTTTTTT
CASTVLGTGHTGELFF
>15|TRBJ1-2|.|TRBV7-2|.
TGTGCCAGCAGCTTAGCCAGCGGTATTAACTATGGCTACACCTTC
CASSLASGINYGYTF
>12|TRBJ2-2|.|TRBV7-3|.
TGTGCCAGCAGCCACAAAGTCGGGGAGCTGTTTTTT
CASSHKVGELFF
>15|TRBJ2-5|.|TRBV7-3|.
TGTGCCAGCAGCTTAGAAAGGGGGGGCCAAGAGACCCAGTACTTC
CASSLERGGQETQYF
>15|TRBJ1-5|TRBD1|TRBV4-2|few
TGTGCCAGCAGCCAACAGGGGGGTAGCAATCAGCCCCAGCATTTT
CASSQQGGSNQPQHF
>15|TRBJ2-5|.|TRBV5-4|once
TGTGCCAGCAGCCTGGGGGCGGGAGCTCCTGAGACCCAGTACTTC
CASSLGAGAPETQYF
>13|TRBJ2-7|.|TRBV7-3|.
TGTGCCAGCAGCCAGGACAGATCCTACGAGCAGTACTTC
CASSQDRSYEQYF
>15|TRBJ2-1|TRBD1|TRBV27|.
TGTGCCAGCAGTCGGACAGGAAAGTCTTACAATGAGCAGTTCTTC
CASSRTGKSYNEQFF
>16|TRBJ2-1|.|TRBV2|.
TGTGCCAGCAGGGCCCCTGTCCCTAGCTCCTACAATGAGCAGTTCTTC
CASRAPVPSSYNEQFF
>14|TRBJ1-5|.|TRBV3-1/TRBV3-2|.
TGTGCCAGCAGCCAAGACCGGGAGTATCAGCCCCAGCATTTT
CASSQDREYQPQHF
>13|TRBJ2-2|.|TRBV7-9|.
TGTGCCAGCAGATTTCAGGGATTCGGGGAGCTGTTTTTT
CASRFQGFGELFF
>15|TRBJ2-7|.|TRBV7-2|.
TGTGCCAGCAGCTTAAAACCAGGGTGGTCCTACGAGCAGTACTTC
CASSLKPGWSYEQYF
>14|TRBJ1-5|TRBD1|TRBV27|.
TGTGCCAGCAGTAGAACAGGGGAACGTCAGCCCCAGCATTTT
CASSRTGERQPQHF
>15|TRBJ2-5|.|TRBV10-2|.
TGCGCCAGCAGTGCTATGGCAGGGGTTGGAGAGACCCAGTACTTC
CASSAMAGVGETQYF
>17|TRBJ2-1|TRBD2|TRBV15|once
TGTGCCACCAGCAGAGTCCGTAGCGGGGGAACCTACAATGAGCAGTTCTTC
CATSRVRSGGTYNEQFF
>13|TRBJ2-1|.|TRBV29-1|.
TGCAGCGTTACCCGCAGGGAGGTCAATGAGCAGTTCTTC
CSVTRREVNEQFF
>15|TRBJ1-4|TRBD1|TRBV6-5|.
TGTGCCAGCAGCGCCGGGACAGGGGGGGATGAAAAACTGTTTTTT
CASSAGTGGDEKLFF
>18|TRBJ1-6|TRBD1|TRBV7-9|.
TGTGCCAGCAGCGCCCGGGACAGGGGGCTCTTCTATAATTCACCCCTCCACTTT
CASSARDRGLFYNSPLHF
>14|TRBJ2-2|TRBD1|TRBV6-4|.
TGTGCCAGCAGTGAGCTAGGGGGCAGCGGGGAGCTGTTTTTT
CASSELGGSGELFF
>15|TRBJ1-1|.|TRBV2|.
TGTGCCAGCATCAACCAAAATCCAGGGTCCGGTGAAGCTTTCTTT
CASINQNPGSGEAFF
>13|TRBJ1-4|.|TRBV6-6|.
TGTGCCAGCCGAGGGAGTACTAATGAAAAACTGTTTTTT
CASRGSTNEKLFF
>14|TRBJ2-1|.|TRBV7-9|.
TGTGCCAGCAGCCCTCTGAACAAACATAATGAGCAGTTCTTC
CASSPLNKHNEQFF
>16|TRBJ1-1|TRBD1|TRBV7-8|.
TGTGCCAGCAGCTTGAGACAGGGAGACATGAACACTGAAGCTTTCTTT
CASSLRQGDMNTEAFF
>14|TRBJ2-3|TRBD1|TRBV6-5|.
TGTGCCAGCAGAAGACAGGGAGGCACAGATACGCAGTATTTT
CASRRQGGTDTQYF
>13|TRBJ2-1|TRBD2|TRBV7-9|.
TGTGCCAGTCTGGGACTAGGGGTCAATGAGCAGTTCTTC
CASLGLGVNEQFF
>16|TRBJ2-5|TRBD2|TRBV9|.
TGTGCCAGCAGCGTGGGTTGGCGGGGGAGGTCTGAGACCCAGTACTTC
CASSVGWRGRSETQYF
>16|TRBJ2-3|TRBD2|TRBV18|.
TGTGCCAGCTCACTTGGACTAGCGGGAGAGTCAGATACGCAGTATTTT
CASSLGLAGESDTQYF
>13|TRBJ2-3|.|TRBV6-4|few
TGTGCCAGCAGTGCTTCCTCCACAGATACGCAGTATTTT
CASSASSTDTQYF
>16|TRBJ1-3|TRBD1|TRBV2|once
TGTGCCAGCAGCAAGCCTCAGGGGGACGGTGGAAACACCATATATTTT
CASSKPQGDGGNTIYF
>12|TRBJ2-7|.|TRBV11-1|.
TGTGCCAGCAGCACCGGACAGTTCGAGCAGTACTTC
CASSTGQFEQYF
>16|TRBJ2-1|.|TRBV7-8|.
TGTGCCAGCAGCCGCCCCGTCAGCGCGACCCTCAATGAGCAGTTCTTC
CASSRPVSATLNEQFF
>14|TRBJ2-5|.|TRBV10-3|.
TGTGCCATCAGTGAAAGCAGGGTGGGGGAGACCCAGTACTTC
CAISESRVGETQYF
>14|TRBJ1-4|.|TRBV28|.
TGTGCCAGCAGTTTCCAGGGCATTAATGAAAAACTGTTTTTT
CASSFQGINEKLFF
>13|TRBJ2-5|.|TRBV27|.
TGTGCCAGCAGGAGGGACACCGTGAAGACCCAGTACTTC
CASRRDTVKTQYF
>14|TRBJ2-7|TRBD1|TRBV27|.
TGTGCCAGCAGTTTTGGGACAGGAGGGTACGAGCAGTACTTC
CASSFGTGGYEQYF
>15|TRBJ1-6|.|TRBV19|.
TGTGCCAGTCAGGACAGCGCGATCTATAATTCACCCCTCCACTTT
CASQDSAIYNSPLHF
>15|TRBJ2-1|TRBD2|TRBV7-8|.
TGTGCCAGCAGCCTCCTAGCGGCGCCGTACAATGAGCAGTTCTTC
CASSLLAAPYNEQFF
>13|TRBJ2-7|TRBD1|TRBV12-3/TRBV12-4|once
TGTGCCAGCAGTCCCGGGACAGCCCGCGAGCAGTACTTC
CASSPGTAREQYF
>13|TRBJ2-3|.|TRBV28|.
TGTGCCAGCAGAAAAGCGGGCACAGATACGCAGTATTTT
CASRKAGTDTQYF
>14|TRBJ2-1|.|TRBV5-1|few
TGCGCCAGCAGCTCCGGCGGGGTTGGCAATGAGCAGTTCTTC
CASSSGGVGNEQFF
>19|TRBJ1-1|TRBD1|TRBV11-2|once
TGTGCCAGCAGCACCCAACTCCGGGACAGGGGGCTGGGGAACACTGAAGCTTTCTTT
CASSTQLRDRGLGNTEAFF
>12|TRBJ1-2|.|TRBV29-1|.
TGCAGCGTGGCGACAGGCCAGTATGGCTACACCTTC
CSVATGQYGYTF
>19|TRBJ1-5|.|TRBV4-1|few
TGCGCCAGCAGCCAAGGGGGGGGGCAGCGGTTGAGTAGCAATCAGCCCCAGCATTTT
CASSQGGGQRLSSNQPQHF
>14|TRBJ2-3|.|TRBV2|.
TGTGCCAGCACTATCAGGGGCACCACAGATACGCAGTATTTT
CASTIRGTTDTQYF
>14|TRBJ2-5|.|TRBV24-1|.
TGTGCCACCAGTGATTCCGGGGTCGCGGAGACCCAGTACTTC
CATSDSGVAETQYF
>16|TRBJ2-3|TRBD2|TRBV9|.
TGTGCCAGCAGCTCGAGACTAGCGGGAGGGTACGATACGCAGTATTTT
CASSSRLAGGYDTQYF
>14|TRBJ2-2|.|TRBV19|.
TGTGCCAGTCGGGAATGGACGAACACCGGGGAGCTGTTTTTT
CASREWTNTGELFF
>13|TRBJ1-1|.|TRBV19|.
TGTGCCAGTAGTATACAGGGGAACACTGAAGCTTTCTTT
CASSIQGNTEAFF
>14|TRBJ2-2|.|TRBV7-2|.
TGTGCCAGCAGCTCCAGGGGTCCCGCCGGGGAGCTGTTTTTT
CASSSRGPAGELFF
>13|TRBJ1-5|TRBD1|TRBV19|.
TGTGCCAGTTGTTCACAGGGGGAGCAGCCCCAGCATTTT
CASCSQGEQPQHF